These 8 T cell receptor beta chains share one sample of origin, sequenced in a study of blood T cell repertoires in COVID-19. The method was immunoSEQ multiplex PCR; TCRdb's version includes in-frame clones alone and lacks a portion of them. The repertoire consists of roughly 200,000 clones, with 80% to 90% occurring once and the leading ten covering around 4%. Sequencing used PBMCs or T cells enriched from blood (not recorded which). These receptors were taken from a woman in her thirties or forties with acute COVID-19.

This clone was seen a handful of times. The chain is built from TRBV2 and TRBJ1-4; the match to TRBD1 covers 9 bases. The CDR3 covers 14 residues. The V gene end was trimmed by 7 bases and the J gene end by 4 bases; junction bases not matched to a gene: 4. CDR1 and CDR2 from the germline V gene are SNHLY and FYNNEI. CDR3 DNA: TGTGCCAGCAAGATGACAGGGGGTAATGAAAAACTGTTTTTT. It translates to CASKMTGGNEKLFF. Full variable domain (missing parts from reference TRBV2 and TRBJ1-4): EPEVTQTPSHQVTQMGQEVILRCVPISNHLYFYWYRQILGQKVEFLVSFYNNEISEKSEIFDDQFSVERPDGSNFTLKIRSTKLEDSAMYFCASKMTGGNEKLFFGSGTQLSVL.

Many counts were recorded for this clone. In the same sample, other DNA sequences code for this CDR3. The V gene is TRBV27, the J gene TRBJ2-1; possible D gene TRBD2, 5 bases. The CDR3 is 12 amino acids. Per germline, CDR1 MNHEY and CDR2 SMNVEV (reference sequence). V was clipped by 4 bases and J by 6 bases, with 7 bases between them. CDR3 coding DNA: TGTGCCAGCAGTTCTACTAGCAATGAGCAGTTCTTC. Translating gives CASSSTSNEQFF.

The chain recombines TRBV7-8 with TRBJ1-2; 7 bases fit TRBD1. Germline values: CDR1 SGHVS, CDR2 FQNEAQ. The CDR3 loop spans 15 amino acids. The J segment lost 0 bases and the V segment lost 4 bases, leaving 5 bases of the junction unmatched. The CDR3 loop reads CASSSDRASNYGYTF. CDR3 sequence (DNA): TGTGCCAGCAGCTCTGACAGGGCTTCTAACTATGGCTACACCTTC.

The chain links TRBV28 to TRBJ1-6, with a possible D match to TRBD1 (5 bases). V was trimmed by 8 bases and J by 7 bases, leaving 18 bases between them. In germline, CDR1 is MDHEN, CDR2 SYDVKM. This CDR3 spans 15 amino acids. CDR3 sequence: CASGKSGLGNSPLHF. The CDR3 DNA follows: TGTGCCAGCGGAAAATCAGGGTTAGGGAATTCACCCCTCCACTTT.

The rearrangement links TRBV5-4 to TRBJ2-3; 7 nucleotides align to TRBD2. The CDR3 is 14 residues long. The germline gives CDR1 SGHNT, CDR2 YYREEE (reference sequence). The J segment lost 6 bases and the V segment lost 2 bases, leaving 6 bases of the junction unmatched. CDR3 bases: TGTGCCAGCAGCTTCGGGCGGGAGTTTGATACGCAGTATTTT. Protein: CASSFGREFDTQYF.

V is TRBV3-1 (or the pseudogene TRBV3-2) and J is TRBJ2-2; TRBD1 might be the D (6 bases). The CDR3 sequence is 17 residues long. CDR1 LGHDT and CDR2 YNNKEL come from the germline V gene (reference sequence). Trimming took 4 bases from V and 4 from J, leaving 19 bases between them. The DNA of the CDR3 is TGTGCCAGCAGCCCACCCTTCCACGGACAGCTCACCGGGGAGCTGTTTTTT. It specifies CASSPPFHGQLTGELFF.

This clone has just one count. The chain carries TRBV5-6 and TRBJ1-1; D gene ambiguous. This CDR3 comprises 16 residues. From germline, CDR1 is SGHDT and CDR2 YYEEEE. V was cut by 4 bases and J by 1 base, with 17 bases left in between. In DNA form, the CDR3 reads TGTGCCAGCAGCCCCAGAAGGCTGGCGGGGAACACTGAAGCTTTCTTT. Protein sequence: CASSPRRLAGNTEAFF.

The chain has TRBV9 and TRBJ2-7; TRBD1 might be the D (5 bases). Germline-derived CDR1 and CDR2 are SGDLS and YYNGEE. The CDR3 consists of 14 residues. Trimming cost V 2 bases and J 3 bases, with 12 bases left between them. The CDR3 reads CASSVTAQGYEQYF. The CDR3 coding sequence is TGTGCCAGCAGCGTGACAGCACAAGGCTACGAGCAGTACTTC.